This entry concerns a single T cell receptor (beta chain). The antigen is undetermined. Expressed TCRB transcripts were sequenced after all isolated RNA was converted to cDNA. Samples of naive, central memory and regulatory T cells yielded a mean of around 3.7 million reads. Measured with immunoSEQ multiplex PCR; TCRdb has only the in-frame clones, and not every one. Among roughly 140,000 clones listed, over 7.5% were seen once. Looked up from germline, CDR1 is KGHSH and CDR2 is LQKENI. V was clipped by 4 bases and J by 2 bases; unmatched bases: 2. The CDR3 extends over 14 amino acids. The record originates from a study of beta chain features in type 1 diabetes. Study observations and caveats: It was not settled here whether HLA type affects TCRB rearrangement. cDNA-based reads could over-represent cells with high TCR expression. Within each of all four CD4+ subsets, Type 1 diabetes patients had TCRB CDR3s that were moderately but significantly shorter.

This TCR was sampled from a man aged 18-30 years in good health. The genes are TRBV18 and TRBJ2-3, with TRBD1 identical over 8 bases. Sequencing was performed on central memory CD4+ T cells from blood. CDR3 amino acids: CASSLDRVTDTQYF. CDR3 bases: TGTGCCAGCTCACTGGACAGGGTCACAGATACGCAGTATTTT.